What follows describes a single T cell receptor (beta chain). The antigen remains unidentified. These data come from a study of cytomegalovirus exposure and HLA in healthy donors. Study-wide results and caveats: The study listed around 150 cytomegalovirus-associated TCR beta chains.

PCR was performed using 60 Vbeta and 13 Jbeta primers. Repertoires were generated with immunoSEQ multiplex PCR, while TCRdb's copy carries only in-frame clones and drops some. The sample has approximately 89,000 clones, 69% seen once. Sequencing was carried out using PBMCs. This sequence originates from a female donor in good health and CMV-seronegative.

The CDR3 here is CASSFRQGAGSTEAFF. CDR3 nucleotides: TGTGCCAGCAGCTTTAGACAGGGGGCGGGGAGCACTGAAGCTTTCTTT. This chain connects TRBV7-2 to TRBJ1-1; 10 positions agree with TRBD1. This CDR3 has 16 amino acids. Germline CDR1 is SGHTA and CDR2 is FQGNSA. Unmatched junction bases numbered 8, after V lost 3 bases and J lost 4 bases.